Following are 9 T cell receptor beta chains from one sample sequenced in a study of blood T cell repertoires in COVID-19. The assay was immunoSEQ multiplex PCR, and TCRdb's table has in-frame clones only and misses some. There are about 220,000 clones in the sample; about 90% occur only once, and about 15% lies in the top ten. Sequenced: PBMCs or T cells enriched from blood (not recorded which). Receptors were obtained from a man in his thirties or forties who had been exposed to COVID-19.

In its sample, this clone was seen once. The chain links TRBV19 to TRBJ2-3; D may be TRBD2 (6 bases). Trimming pared 7 bases from V and 7 bases from J, leaving 15 bases between. Germline V gene lookup returns CDR1 LNHDA and CDR2 SQIVND (reference sequence). This CDR3 is 13 amino acids long. The CDR3, as DNA: TGTGCCAGTACCCCGGGAGTTCCCTATACGCAGTATTTT. Its protein product is CASTPGVPYTQYF.

The DNA of the CDR3 is TGCGCCAGCAGCTCCGCCGGGTCGCGGGGAAACACCATATATTTT. Translation gives CASSSAGSRGNTIYF. This chain links TRBV5-1 with TRBJ1-3; D not certain. The CDR3 loop spans 15 amino acids. Germline V CDR1 and CDR2: SGHRS, YFSETQ. Trimming shortened V by 3 bases and J by 4 bases, and 14 bases separated the two germline ends.

The chain couples TRBV4-2 to TRBJ2-1; D may be TRBD2 (6 bases). V gave up 1 base and J gave up 0 bases, with 16 bases separating them. The CDR3 runs to 18 residues. CDR1 LGHNA and CDR2 YNFKEQ come from the germline V gene. The CDR3 region has the DNA TGTGCCAGCAGCCAAGGGCATCGGGGGAGTAGCTCCTACAATGAGCAGTTCTTC. Encoded protein: CASSQGHRGSSSYNEQFF.

The chain uses TRBV29-1 and TRBJ2-7, with TRBD1 as a possible D gene (6 bases). V was clipped by 6 bases and J by 3 bases, with 21 bases between them. Germline CDR1 reads SQVTM; CDR2 reads ANQGSEA. This CDR3 is 15 amino acids long. This chain's CDR3 is CSVTNRDKPFYEQYF. DNA of the CDR3: TGCAGCGTGACCAATCGGGACAAACCCTTCTACGAGCAGTACTTC.

The rearrangement joins TRBV30 to TRBJ1-1; D is uncertain. Between the trimmed V and J ends, which lost 5 bases and 0 bases, there was a span of 4 bases. The CDR3 runs to 11 residues. Germline V lookup: CDR1 GTSNPN, CDR2 SVGIG (reference sequence). The CDR3 coding sequence is TGTGCCTGGGTAATGAACACTGAAGCTTTCTTT. Residues: CAWVMNTEAFF.

The CDR3: CASSESHRKAGNTIYF. CDR3 coding DNA: TGTGCCAGCAGTGAATCCCACAGGAAGGCTGGAAACACCATATATTTT. The V call is TRBV2, the J call TRBJ1-3; maybe TRBD1 (5 bases). Trimming took 2 bases from V and 2 from J, leaving 13 bases between them. Per germline, CDR1 SNHLY and CDR2 FYNNEI. CDR3 length: 16 amino acids.

The chain couples TRBV12-5 to TRBJ2-1; 9 bases are a match to TRBD1. Germline V CDR1 and CDR2: LGHNT, FRNRAP. The ends lost 5 bases at V and 7 bases at J; junction bases unmatched: 6. The CDR3 covers 14 residues. CDR3 sequence (DNA): TGTGCTAGTGGTAGTGGGACAGGGAGAAATGAGCAGTTCTTC. Amino acid sequence: CASGSGTGRNEQFF.

The J gene is TRBJ2-5, the V gene TRBV13, with D perhaps matching TRBD2 (5 bases). V was pared by 0 bases and J by 7 bases, with 15 bases between. The germline V gene encodes CDR1 PRHDT and CDR2 FYEKMQ (reference sequence). The CDR3 spans 15 residues. This chain's CDR3 is CASSLGTNRAGTQYF. Written as DNA, the CDR3 is TGTGCCAGCAGCTTAGGGACGAACCGGGCGGGGACCCAGTACTTC.

The chain joins TRBV18 to TRBJ2-3; unclear D gene. The CDR3 runs 14 residues. V lost 2 bases, J lost 0 bases, and 6 bases lay in between. Germline V gene lookup returns CDR1 KGHSH and CDR2 LQKENI. CDR3 in amino acids: CASSPSRSTDTQYF. The DNA of the CDR3 is TGTGCCAGCTCACCATCCAGGAGCACAGATACGCAGTATTTT.